These 27 T cell receptor beta chains originate from one sample sequenced in a study of shared clonotypes between healthy human individuals. Profiled with immunoSEQ multiplex PCR; TCRdb holds only in-frame clones, not every one. In the table there are about 480,000 clones, approximately 79% of which are singletons. Sequenced: PBMCs. The source of these receptors is a woman aged 40 to 50 in good health. Some clones in this sample may be carry-over from other donors' samples.

This clone showed up just a few times. This chain joins TRBV30 and TRBJ2-7; 7 bases are a match to TRBD2. From germline, CDR1 is GTSNPN and CDR2 SVGIG (reference sequence). The CDR3 totals 13 residues. V trimming: 2 bases; J trimming: 3 bases; junction bases outside the gene matches: 4. The CDR3 DNA follows: TGTGCCTGGAGTTTGACTAGCAGCTACGAGCAGTACTTC. Translating gives CAWSLTSSYEQYF.

This clone was detected only once. The CDR3 protein is CASSFSGGQETQYF. The CDR3 bases are TGTGCCAGCAGTTTTTCTGGAGGCCAAGAGACCCAGTACTTC. This chain links TRBV28 with TRBJ2-5; possible D gene TRBD2, 5 bases. Trimming took 3 bases from V and 1 from J, leaving 9 bases between them. The CDR3 extends over 14 amino acids. Germline CDR1 reads MDHEN; CDR2 reads SYDVKM.

The chain couples TRBV5-6 to TRBJ2-1; D call uncertain. CDR1 and CDR2 (germline): SGHDT, YYEEEE. CDR3 length: 16 amino acids. V lost 0 bases and J lost 0, with 10 bases in between. The CDR3 sequence: CASSLAGLSSYNEQFF. CDR3 bases: TGTGCCAGCAGCTTGGCCGGGTTATCCTCCTACAATGAGCAGTTCTTC.

This rearrangement joins TRBV7-9 to TRBJ1-4; tentative D call: TRBD1 (6 bases). Germline V lookup: CDR1 SEHNR, CDR2 FQNEAQ (reference sequence). This CDR3 is built from 16 residues. The germline V and J ends were trimmed by 3 bases and 8 bases, with 19 bases remaining between them. The CDR3 here is CASSFGDRDMGEKLFF. CDR3 nucleotides: TGTGCCAGCAGCTTTGGAGATCGGGACATGGGGGAAAAACTGTTTTTT.

This clone showed up just once. V gene TRBV30 combines with J gene TRBJ2-2, with 8 bases aligning to TRBD2. The germline CDR1 and CDR2 sequences are GTSNPN and SVGIG (reference sequence). With 1 base clipped from V and 9 bases from J, the junction kept 16 bases outside the gene matches. The CDR3 consists of 17 residues. Written as DNA, the CDR3 is TGTGCCTGGAGTGACCCTACGACAGCGGGAGTATTCAGGGAGCTGTTTTTT. Amino acids: CAWSDPTTAGVFRELFF.

A few counts support this clone. The chain employs TRBV11-3 and TRBJ2-7; TRBD1 matches at 7 bases. V dropped 1 base and J dropped 3; count of bases not matched to a gene: 3. CDR1 is SGHNT and CDR2 is YENEEA in the germline V gene. The CDR3 runs to 14 residues. The CDR3 loop reads CASSLAGGRYEQYF. Here the CDR3 DNA reads TGTGCCAGCAGCTTAGCAGGGGGACGCTACGAGCAGTACTTC.

The chain has TRBV30 and TRBJ2-2; 8 bases line up with TRBD2. This CDR3 is 14 amino acids long. The V gene's germline CDR1 is GTSNPN and CDR2 SVGIG (reference sequence). V shed 1 base, J shed 5 bases, and the junction held 3 bases outside the gene matches. CDR3 bases: TGTGCCTGGAGTGGAAGCGGGAGAACCGGGGAGCTGTTTTTT. Its translation: CAWSGSGRTGELFF.

The gene calls are TRBV16 and TRBJ1-2; weak D call: TRBD1 (6 bases). V gave up 2 bases and J gave up 8 bases, with 12 bases separating them. The CDR3 length is 13 residues. Germline V gene sequence: CDR1 KGHSY, CDR2 FQNENV. The CDR3 sequence: CASSQNSGAGYTF. CDR3 bases: TGTGCCAGCAGCCAAAATTCAGGGGCAGGCTACACCTTC.

The rearrangement links TRBV4-2 to TRBJ1-1, with a tentative D call TRBD1 (5 bases). Germline CDR1 LGHNA, CDR2 YNFKEQ. V was shortened by 0 bases and J by 3 bases, with 11 bases between the two germline ends. This CDR3 is built from 15 residues. The CDR3 DNA reads TGTGCCAGCAGCCAAGATTGGGGGTTTGACACTGAAGCTTTCTTT. As protein: CASSQDWGFDTEAFF.

The V call is TRBV7-2, the J call TRBJ1-1; possible D gene TRBD1, 6 bases. The CDR3 covers 15 residues. The germline V and J ends were trimmed by 3 bases and 2 bases, with 13 bases remaining between them. Germline CDR1 and CDR2: SGHTA and FQGNSA. The DNA for the CDR3 is TGTGCCAGCAGCTTTACAGGGACGGACAACACTGAAGCTTTCTTT. Amino acid sequence: CASSFTGTDNTEAFF.

This clone was recorded only once. A much larger clone differs from this one at a single base, so this may be a read error. The CDR3 spells CASRFNEKLFF. CDR3 coding DNA: TGTGCCAGCAGATTTAATGAAAAACTGTTTTTT. This sequence joins TRBV28 and TRBJ1-4; no clear D. Per the germline V gene, CDR1 is MDHEN and CDR2 is SYDVKM. The CDR3 has 11 residues. The ends were cut back, 6 bases at V and 4 bases at J, with 3 bases in the middle.

The chain's CDR3 is CARIKRRPLSDEQYF. The CDR3 DNA reads as TGTGCCAGAATCAAAAGAAGGCCACTTTCGGACGAGCAGTACTTC. V gene TRBV5-3 combines with J gene TRBJ2-7; D call uncertain. TRBV5-3 is an ORF for which the function is uncertain. The CDR3 is made up of 15 amino acids. V was clipped by 6 bases and J by 5 bases, with 21 bases between them.

In the case of this clone: Other DNA sequences in this specimen translate into the identical CDR3. CDR3 DNA: TGCGCCAGCAGCTTGTGGGGGTTGAACACCGGGGAGCTGTTTTTT. Translation: CASSLWGLNTGELFF. This sequence joins TRBV5-1 and TRBJ2-2; D tentatively reads TRBD1 or TRBD2 (5 bases each). The CDR3 has 15 amino acids. Germline V lookup: CDR1 SGHRS, CDR2 YFSETQ. The V end was cut by 1 base, the J end by 1 base, with 8 bases between.

This clone was detected only a few times. The chain couples TRBV5-1 to TRBJ1-2; 11 bases map to TRBD1. V dropped 4 bases and J dropped 6; count of bases not matched to a gene: 5. The length of the CDR3 is 14 residues. The germline V gene encodes CDR1 SGHRS and CDR2 YFSETQ. The CDR3 nucleotides are TGCGCCAGCAGCCCCGGGACAGGGGGTCATGGCTACACCTTC. Protein product: CASSPGTGGHGYTF.

The V call is TRBV7-9, the J call TRBJ2-1; no clear D gene. The CDR3 has 13 residues. The V gene lost 1 base and the J gene lost 6 bases, with 7 bases spanning the gap. The germline gives CDR1 SEHNR, CDR2 FQNEAQ (reference sequence). The CDR3 here is CASSLDLSNEQFF. In DNA, the CDR3 is TGTGCCAGCAGCTTAGATCTAAGCAATGAGCAGTTCTTC.

V and J are TRBV19 and TRBJ2-7, with TRBD1 matching over 9 bases. The CDR3 length is 18 residues. The V gene end was trimmed by 7 bases and the J gene end by 3 bases; junction bases not matched to a gene: 19. CDR1 and CDR2 from the germline V gene are LNHDA and SQIVND (reference sequence). CDR3 sequence (DNA): TGTGCCAGTACCCCAGGCCCAATAACAGGGGGCGCTTTCTACGAGCAGTACTTC. Translation: CASTPGPITGGAFYEQYF.

V is TRBV15 and J is TRBJ1-2; perhaps TRBD1 as D (6 bases). CDR3 size: 16 residues. CDR1 and CDR2 from the germline V gene are LNHNV and YYDKDF (reference sequence). The V gene lost 3 bases and the J gene lost 0 bases, with 14 bases spanning the gap. The CDR3 region is CATSSVGGGANYGYTF. For the CDR3, the DNA is TGTGCCACCAGCAGTGTAGGGGGGGGAGCTAACTATGGCTACACCTTC.

Worth noting for this clone: A junction end diverges from the germline sequence, so it may reflect a read error. The rearrangement links TRBV30 to TRBJ2-7; 11 bases align to TRBD2. The CDR3 is 13 residues long. The V gene's germline CDR1 is GTSNPN and CDR2 SVGIG (reference sequence). The CDR3, as DNA: TGTGCCGTTAGCGGGAGGGCCTCTTACGAGCAGCACTTC. It translates to CAVSGRASYEQHF.

The chain recombines TRBV10-3 with TRBJ1-3; unclear D gene. Per the germline V gene, CDR1 is ENHRY and CDR2 is SYGVKD. The CDR3 runs 13 residues. The V and J ends lost 4 bases and 3 bases respectively, with 7 bases between them. The CDR3 region has the DNA TGTGCCATCAGTGTAGGGCTTGGAAACACCATATATTTT. It yields the protein CAISVGLGNTIYF.

The J gene is TRBJ1-2, the V gene TRBV19; TRBD1 matches 11 bases. The V gene's germline CDR1 is LNHDA and CDR2 SQIVND (reference sequence). The CDR3 has 15 amino acids. Trimming at V came to 5 bases and at J to 0 bases, leaving 2 bases not matched to a gene. This CDR3 is CASSWDRGTNYGYTF. For the CDR3, the DNA is TGTGCCAGTAGTTGGGACAGGGGGACTAACTATGGCTACACCTTC. The entire variable domain, with the rest obtained from reference TRBV19 and TRBJ1-2, is as follows: DGGITQSPKYLFRKEGQNVTLSCEQNLNHDAMYWYRQDPGQGLRLIYYSQIVNDFQKGDIAEGYSVSREKKESFPLTVTSAQKNPTAFYLCASSWDRGTNYGYTFGSGTRLTVV.

The rearrangement uses TRBV28 and TRBJ1-2, with 10 bases identical to TRBD1. Trimming cost V 4 bases and J 7 bases; bases outside gene matches: 9. Germline loops: CDR1 MDHEN, CDR2 SYDVKM. There are 15 residues in the CDR3. The CDR3 DNA reads TGTGCCAGCAGTTACCAAATAGGACAGGGGGGTGGCTACACCTTC. Amino acid sequence: CASSYQIGQGGGYTF.

The chain recombines TRBV28 with TRBJ1-1, with 10 bases aligning to TRBD1. This CDR3 spans 16 amino acids. Trimming cost V 8 bases and J 11 bases; bases outside gene matches: 20. Germline V lookup: CDR1 MDHEN, CDR2 SYDVKM. As DNA, the CDR3 is TGTGCCAGCCCCCCCCCGACAGGGGGCATAAACGGGCTTGCTTTCTTT. It is translated as CASPPPTGGINGLAFF.

The chain has TRBV5-4 and TRBJ2-1; TRBD2 agrees at 8 bases. With 1 base clipped from V and 0 bases from J, the junction kept 3 bases outside the gene matches. This CDR3 spans 16 amino acids. The germline V gene encodes CDR1 SGHNT and CDR2 YYREEE (reference sequence). The CDR3 DNA reads as TGTGCCAGCAGCTTGACTAGCGGCTACTCCTACAATGAGCAGTTCTTC. Translation gives CASSLTSGYSYNEQFF.

The gene calls are TRBV28 and TRBJ2-2, with a weak D call TRBD2 (5 bases). Germline CDR1 and CDR2: MDHEN and SYDVKM. The V end was cut by 6 bases, the J end by 7 bases, with 15 bases between. This CDR3 has 14 amino acids. CDR3 nucleotide sequence: TGTGCCAGCAGCCCTAGCCCTCTGGGCGGGGAGCTGTTTTTT. This sequence encodes CASSPSPLGGELFF.

This clone has ten or more counts. V gene TRBV7-6 combines with J gene TRBJ1-4; D possibly corresponds to TRBD1 (6 bases). CDR1 and CDR2 (germline): SGHVS, FNYEAQ. The germline V and J ends were trimmed by 0 bases and 7 bases, with 15 bases remaining between them. CDR3 size: 16 residues. The CDR3 is CASSLAVTGPTEKLFF. CDR3 bases: TGTGCCAGCAGCTTAGCAGTGACAGGCCCAACTGAAAAACTGTTTTTT.

This clone was counted a few times. Distinct nucleotide sequences in the sample also encode this CDR3. The chain uses TRBV18 and TRBJ1-2; D ambiguous. CDR1 and CDR2 (germline): KGHSH, LQKENI. The CDR3 covers 12 residues. Trimming pared 0 bases from V and 4 bases from J, leaving 3 bases between. The CDR3 sequence is CASSPPTYGYTF. The CDR3 nucleotides read TGTGCCAGCTCACCACCCACCTATGGCTACACCTTC. The full variable domain, completed using reference TRBV18 and TRBJ1-2, is NAGVMQNPRHLVRRRGQEARLRCSPMKGHSHVYWYRQLPEEGLKFMVYLQKENIIDESGMPKERFSAEFPKEGPSILRIQQVVRGDSAAYFCASSPPTYGYTFGSGTRLTVV.

The chain has TRBV7-2 and TRBJ2-6; D ambiguous. Trimming left V 1 base short and J 11 bases short, with 3 bases between. The CDR3 length is 11 residues. Germline lookup yields CDR1 SGHTA and CDR2 FQGNSA. This chain's CDR3 is CASSLGDVLTF. In DNA form, the CDR3 reads TGTGCCAGCAGCTTAGGCGACGTCCTGACTTTC. The variable domain in full, completed from reference TRBV7-2 and TRBJ2-6, reads GAGVSQSPSNKVTEKGKDVELRCDPISGHTALYWYRQSLGQGLEFLIYFQGNSAPDKSGLPSDRFSAERTGGSVSTLTIQRTQQEDSAVYLCASSLGDVLTFGAGSRLTVL.